The source of this T cell receptor beta chain is a study of spatial heterogeneity in lung cancer. Study-wide context: A consistent excess of beta-chain over alpha-chain sequences was detected. Study conclusions and caveats: The study found ubiquitous expanded tumor TCRs in blood more at resection than follow-up.

The CDR3 runs to 16 residues. The V gene's germline CDR1 is SGDLS and CDR2 YYNGEE. J was trimmed by 5 bases and V by 6 bases; bases with no gene match: 12. In TCRdb, the 5' RACE reads were re-called with MiXCR into one record per CDR3 protein. The repertoire holds about 38,000 distinct CDR3 sequences, with 4% to 6% as singletons. Documented time point: sample taken at primary tumor resection. The input material, whole RNA from tumor, nontumor lung or frozen PBMC, was sequenced unsorted. Patients with untreated early-stage non-small cell lung cancer, numbering some 72, were the donors. On this clonotype: What it binds is unknown.

The source was PBMCs, collected at surgery. The chain joins TRBV9 to TRBJ2-3; TRBD2 matches 10 bases. The source of this sequence is a female donor with early-stage non-small cell lung cancer. CDR3 residues: CASTRRGLAGEDTQYF. The CDR3 coding sequence is TGTGCCAGCACCCGTAGGGGGCTAGCGGGGGAAGATACGCAGTATTTT.